This T cell receptor (beta chain) was identified in a study of shared clonotypes between healthy human individuals. General study results and limits: Clonotypes shared by all four sorted-subset donors had higher generation probabilities than non-shared clonotypes.

V was trimmed by 4 bases and J by 0 bases, leaving 12 bases between them. The CDR3 covers 15 residues. Germline CDR1 reads SNHLY; CDR2 reads FYNNEI. The authors loaded 150 to 250 ng DNA, about 30,000 T cell genomes, into sorted-subset replicate PCRs. Profiled with immunoSEQ multiplex PCR; TCRdb holds only in-frame clones, not every one. This sample carries under 2.5 million clones, 85% to 95% of them seen once, and the ten largest clones take 0.3% to 0.4%. With respect to this clone: Its antigen is as yet unknown.

Partitioning of CD4+ cells yielded a CD45RA+ naive subset and a CD45RA-negative memory subset. The specimen sequenced was naive CD4+ T cells from PBMCs. Documented subset: CD45RA+ positively selected. The chain links TRBV2 to TRBJ1-2; no definite D call. The receptor comes from a man aged 18-30 years in good health. Some clones in this sample may be carry-over from other donors' samples. The CDR3 loop is CASSGARNSNYGYTF. CDR3 in DNA: TGTGCCAGCAGTGGGGCGAGGAATTCTAACTATGGCTACACCTTC.